The clone carrying this TCR beta chain was counted at least ten times. The V gene lost 6 bases and the J gene lost 4 bases, with 22 bases spanning the gap. There are 17 residues in the CDR3. Arm-PCR of CDR3 regions with iRepertoire HTBI primers generated TCR beta libraries. One entry per CDR3 protein, called by TCRdb with MiXCR from the multiplex PCR reads. The data contain around 510,000 distinct CDR3 sequences, less than 25% of them singletons. The data originate from a study of regulatory T cells in long-lasting Graves disease. The time point is: persistent/refractory GD, antithyroid drugs over 5 years with positive TRAb. Following extraction of RNA from PBMCs, that RNA was used to make the TCR library.

V gene TRBV12-3 or TRBV12-4 combines with J gene TRBJ1-5; possible D gene TRBD1, 5 bases. The TCR sequence derives from a female donor with Graves disease. The sample in question was peripheral blood mononuclear cells (PBMCs), obtained when the disease was refractory, from a patient treated with antithyroid drugs. CDR3 loop: CASSPPLRQTLNQPQHF. CDR3 bases: TGTGCCAGCAGCCCCCCCCTTAGACAGACATTAAATCAGCCCCAGCATTTT.